The sequence of this T cell receptor beta chain was determined in a study of a mutant IDH1 vaccine in newly diagnosed glioma. About the study: Standard pretreatment was either radiotherapy, temozolomide, or, for most, radiochemotherapy with temozolomide. Study observations and caveats: Vaccine-induced immune responses occurred in 90% to 95% of patients.

As for time point: baseline, week 1 (first vaccination visit). Described treatment: pre-vaccination baseline after standard-of-care therapy. Produced via immunoSEQ multiplex PCR; TCRdb's table is partial and in-frame only. Of about 100,000 clones in the sample, roughly 77% were seen once. Trimming pared 6 bases from V and 0 bases from J, leaving 14 bases between. This CDR3 region has 16 residues. CDR1 LNHDA and CDR2 SQIVND come from the germline V gene (reference sequence). In the case of this clone: Its antigen remains unknown.

The sequence came from a man aged 35 to 55 with glioma. The rearrangement joins TRBV19 to TRBJ1-4; D gene uncertain. The sequencing here drew on PBMCs, taken from a glioma patient treated with radiotherapy, temozolomide or both. The CDR3 nucleotides read TGTGCCAGTAGCCCCGGCGTACTTCCAACTAATGAAAAACTGTTTTTT. Protein product: CASSPGVLPTNEKLFF.